This T cell receptor (beta chain) was documented in a study of T-cell reconstitution after alpha-beta-depleted transplantation in children. Broader study findings: Surviving thymic progenitors and recipient T cells were the source of high TCRbeta diversity at day 60 in some patients. T-cell numbers and diversity one year post-transplant derived largely from freshly generated T cells. Two months or so post-transplant, alpha-beta T cells reportedly derived from several hundred expanded graft clones.

The length of the CDR3 is 17 residues. Trimming cost V 7 bases and J 0 bases, with 22 bases left between them. The germline V gene encodes CDR1 MDHEN and CDR2 SYDVKM. This clonotype has only a few counts. Its cognate antigen is unknown. The TCRbeta library was prepared with unique molecular identifiers. MiXCR was run by TCRdb on the PCR reads, yielding one entry per CDR3 protein. The repertoire has 250,000 to 300,000 distinct CDR3 sequences, roughly 7.8% of them found once; the top ten carry about 9.1%. The receptor comes from a female patient between 2 and 10 years old who had a stem cell transplant for Fanconi anemia, so the T cells may come from the graft donor. Source: peripheral blood, taken 360 days after TCRalphabeta/CD19-depleted stem cell transplant. The chain carries TRBV28 and TRBJ2-7; TRBD2 is a possible D gene (6 bases). CDR3 DNA: TGTGCCAGCACCCACTCCGGAGGGAAGCTAAGCTCCTACGAGCAGTACTTC. Translation gives CASTHSGGKLSSYEQYF.